The 2 T cell receptor beta chains listed next were all sequenced from one sample in a study of early T cells in non-severe SARS-CoV-2 infection. TCRdb reprocessed the 5' RACE reads with MiXCR, giving one entry per CDR3 protein. Of tens of thousands of distinct CDR3 sequences listed, 7% to 10% are singletons. The sample consisted of whole blood. These TCRs come from an adult who was a healthcare worker with PCR-confirmed SARS-CoV-2 infection or an uninfected control (not recorded which).

This clonotype was recorded many times. CDR3 region: CASGGGGDTQYF. The CDR3, as DNA: TGTGCCAGCGGAGGAGGGGGCGATACGCAGTATTTT. The genes are TRBV6-6 and TRBJ2-3; possible D gene TRBD1, 7 bases. The ends were cut back, 8 bases at V and 6 bases at J, with 12 bases in the middle. CDR3 size: 12 residues. Germline V gives CDR1 MNHNY, CDR2 SVGAGI (reference sequence).

J is TRBJ2-7 and V is TRBV5-1, with TRBD2 as a possible D gene (5 bases). From germline, CDR1 is SGHRS and CDR2 YFSETQ. This CDR3 is 14 amino acids long. Trimming pared 0 bases from V and 4 bases from J, leaving 11 bases between. The CDR3 reads CASSLDESGYEQYF. CDR3 nucleotide sequence: TGCGCCAGCAGCTTGGATGAGTCGGGGTACGAGCAGTACTTC.